This TCR beta chain was observed in a study of T-cell memory formation after mild COVID-19. Overall study context: Among the donors, TCR clusters were largely specific to each donor.

Broader study findings: Chiefly within CM and EM were the contracting CD4+ clones; CD8+ ones were within EMRA.

Via MiXCR, TCRdb re-called the 5' RACE reads, giving one row per CDR3 protein. The repertoire holds more than 300,000 distinct CDR3 sequences, with 13% to 15% as singletons. CDR3 size: 15 residues. Germline values: CDR1 MNHEY, CDR2 SVGAGI. After removal of 4 bases from V and 5 bases from J, the junction contained 9 bases not matched to a gene. In its sample, this clonotype was seen a few times. Its specificity is not known. The sample was PBMCs or a T cell subset sorted from them (not recorded which). This TCR was sampled from a man aged 18 to 30 who had mild COVID-19 (a few samples of this study predate the infection). Cell type and time point are not known. This chain uses TRBV6-5 with TRBJ2-5; 8 nucleotides line up with TRBD1. The CDR3: CASSFTRTGLETQYF. The CDR3 DNA reads TGTGCCAGCAGTTTTACGAGGACAGGGCTGGAGACCCAGTACTTC.